The source of this T cell receptor beta chain is a study of T-cell memory formation after mild COVID-19. Of note for this clonotype: What it binds is unknown.

TCRdb called the 5' RACE reads again in MiXCR, with one record for every CDR3 protein. This sample has around 300,000 distinct CDR3 sequences, with about an eighth found just once. Study-wide results and limits: That cross-reactive memory joined was suggested by some responding clones appearing in pre-infection memory.

Sample: PBMCs or a T cell subset sorted from them (not recorded which). The clonotype originates from a man aged 18-30 years who had mild COVID-19 (a few samples of this study predate the infection). Cell type and time point are not known.

CDR3 residues: CASKRQGAGGYTF. CDR3 in DNA: TGTGCCAGCAAACGACAGGGGGCTGGTGGCTACACCTTC. The rearrangement uses TRBV6-5 and TRBJ1-2; 10 bases are shared with TRBD1. Germline CDR1 reads MNHEY; CDR2 reads SVGAGI. J was trimmed by 7 bases and V by 7 bases; bases with no gene match: 6. This CDR3 has 13 residues.